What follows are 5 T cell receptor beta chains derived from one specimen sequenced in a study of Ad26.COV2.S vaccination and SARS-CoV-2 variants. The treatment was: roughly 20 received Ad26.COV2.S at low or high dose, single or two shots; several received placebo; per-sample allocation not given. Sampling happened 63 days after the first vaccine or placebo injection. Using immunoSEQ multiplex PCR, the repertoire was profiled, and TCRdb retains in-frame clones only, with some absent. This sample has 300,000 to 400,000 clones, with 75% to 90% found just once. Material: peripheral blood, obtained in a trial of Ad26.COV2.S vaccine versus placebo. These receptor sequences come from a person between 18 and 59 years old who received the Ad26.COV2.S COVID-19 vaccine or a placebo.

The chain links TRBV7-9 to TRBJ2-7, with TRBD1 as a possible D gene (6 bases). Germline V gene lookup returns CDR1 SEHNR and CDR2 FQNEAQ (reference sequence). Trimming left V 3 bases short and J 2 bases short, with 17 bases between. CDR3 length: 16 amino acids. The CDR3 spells CASSFTGGQGTYEQYF. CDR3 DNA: TGTGCCAGCAGCTTTACTGGGGGTCAGGGGACCTACGAGCAGTACTTC. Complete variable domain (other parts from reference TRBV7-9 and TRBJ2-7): DTGVSQNPRHKITKRGQNVTFRCDPISEHNRLYWYRQTLGQGPEFLTYFQNEAQLEKSRLLSDRFSAERPKGSFSTLEIQRTEQGDSAMYLCASSFTGGQGTYEQYFGPGTRLTVT.

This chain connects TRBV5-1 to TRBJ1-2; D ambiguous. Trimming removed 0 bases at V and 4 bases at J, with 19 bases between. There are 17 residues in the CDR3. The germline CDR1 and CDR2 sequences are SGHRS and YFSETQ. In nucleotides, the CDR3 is TGCGCCAGCAGCTTGGGGGTTGTATCCGGGGATATCTATGGCTACACCTTC. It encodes CASSLGVVSGDIYGYTF.

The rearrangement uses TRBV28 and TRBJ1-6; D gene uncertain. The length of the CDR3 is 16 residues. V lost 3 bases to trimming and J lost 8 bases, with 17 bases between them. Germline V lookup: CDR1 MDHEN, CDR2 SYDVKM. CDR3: CASSFSPSEPDSPLHF. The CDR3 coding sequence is TGTGCCAGCAGTTTTTCCCCTTCGGAGCCCGATTCACCCCTCCACTTT.

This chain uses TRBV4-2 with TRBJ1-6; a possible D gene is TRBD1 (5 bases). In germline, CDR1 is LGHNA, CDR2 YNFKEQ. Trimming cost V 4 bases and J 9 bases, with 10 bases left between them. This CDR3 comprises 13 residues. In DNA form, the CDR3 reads TGTGCCAGCAGCCCCGTGGGGGGTTCACCCCTCCACTTT. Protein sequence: CASSPVGGSPLHF.

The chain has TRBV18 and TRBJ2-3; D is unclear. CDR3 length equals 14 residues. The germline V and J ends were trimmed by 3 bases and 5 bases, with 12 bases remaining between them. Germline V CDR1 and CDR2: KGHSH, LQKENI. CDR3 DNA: TGTGCCAGCTCACCCGATAATTATAGAGATACGCAGTATTTT. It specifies CASSPDNYRDTQYF.